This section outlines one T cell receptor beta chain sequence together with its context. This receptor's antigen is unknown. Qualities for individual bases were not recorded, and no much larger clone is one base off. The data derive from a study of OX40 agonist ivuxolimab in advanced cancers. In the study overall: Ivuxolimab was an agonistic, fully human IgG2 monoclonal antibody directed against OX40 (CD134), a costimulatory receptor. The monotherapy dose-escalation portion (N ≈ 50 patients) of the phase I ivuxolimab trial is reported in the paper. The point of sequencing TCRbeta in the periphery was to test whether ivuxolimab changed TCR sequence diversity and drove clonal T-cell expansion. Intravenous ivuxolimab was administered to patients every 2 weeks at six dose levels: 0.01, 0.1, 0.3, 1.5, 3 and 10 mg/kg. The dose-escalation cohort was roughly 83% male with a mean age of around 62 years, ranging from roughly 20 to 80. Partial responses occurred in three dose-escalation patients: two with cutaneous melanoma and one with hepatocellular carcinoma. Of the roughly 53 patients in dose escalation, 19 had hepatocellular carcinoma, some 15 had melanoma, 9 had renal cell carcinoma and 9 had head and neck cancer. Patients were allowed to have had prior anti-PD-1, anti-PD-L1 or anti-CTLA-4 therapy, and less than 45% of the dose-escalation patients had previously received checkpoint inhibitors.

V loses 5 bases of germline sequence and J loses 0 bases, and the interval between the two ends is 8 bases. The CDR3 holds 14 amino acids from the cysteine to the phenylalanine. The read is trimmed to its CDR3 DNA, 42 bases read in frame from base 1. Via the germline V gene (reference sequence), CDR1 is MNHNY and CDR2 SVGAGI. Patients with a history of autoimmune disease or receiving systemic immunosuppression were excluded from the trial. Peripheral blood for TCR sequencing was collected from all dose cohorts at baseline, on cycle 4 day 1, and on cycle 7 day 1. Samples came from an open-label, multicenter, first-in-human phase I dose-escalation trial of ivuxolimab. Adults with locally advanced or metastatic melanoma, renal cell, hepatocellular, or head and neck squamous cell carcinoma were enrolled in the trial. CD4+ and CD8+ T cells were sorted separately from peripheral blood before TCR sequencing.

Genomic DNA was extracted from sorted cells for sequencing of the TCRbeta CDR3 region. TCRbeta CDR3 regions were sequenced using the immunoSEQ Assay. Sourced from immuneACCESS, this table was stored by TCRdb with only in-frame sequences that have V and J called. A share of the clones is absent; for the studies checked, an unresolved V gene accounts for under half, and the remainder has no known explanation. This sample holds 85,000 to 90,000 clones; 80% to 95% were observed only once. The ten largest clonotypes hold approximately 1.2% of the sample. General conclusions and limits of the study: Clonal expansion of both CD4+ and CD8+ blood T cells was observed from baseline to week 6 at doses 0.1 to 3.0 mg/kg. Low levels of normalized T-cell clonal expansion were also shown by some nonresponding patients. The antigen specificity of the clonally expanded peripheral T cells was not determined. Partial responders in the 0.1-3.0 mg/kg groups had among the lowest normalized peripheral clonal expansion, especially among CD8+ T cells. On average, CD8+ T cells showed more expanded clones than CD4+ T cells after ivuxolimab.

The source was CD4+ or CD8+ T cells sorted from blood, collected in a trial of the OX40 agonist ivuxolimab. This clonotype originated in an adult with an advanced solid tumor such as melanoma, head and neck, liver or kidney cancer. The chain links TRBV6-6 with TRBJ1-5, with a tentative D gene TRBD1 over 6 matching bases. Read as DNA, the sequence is TGTGCCAGCAGTATGACAGGTAGCAATCAGCCCCAGCATTTT. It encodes CASSMTGSNQPQHF.